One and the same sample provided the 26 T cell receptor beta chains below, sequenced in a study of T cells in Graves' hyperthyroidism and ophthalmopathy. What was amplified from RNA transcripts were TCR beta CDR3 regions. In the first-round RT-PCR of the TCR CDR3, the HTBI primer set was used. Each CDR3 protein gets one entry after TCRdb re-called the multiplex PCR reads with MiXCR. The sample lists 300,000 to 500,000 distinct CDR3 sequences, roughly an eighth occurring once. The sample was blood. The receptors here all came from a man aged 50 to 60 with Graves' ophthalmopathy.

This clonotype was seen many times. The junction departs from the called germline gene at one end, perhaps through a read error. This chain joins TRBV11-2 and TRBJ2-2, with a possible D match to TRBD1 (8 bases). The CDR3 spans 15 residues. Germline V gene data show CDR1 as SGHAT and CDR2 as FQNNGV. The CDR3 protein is CASILTGGGPGELFF. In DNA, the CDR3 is TGTGCCAGCATCTTAACAGGGGGGGGGCCCGGGGAGCTGTTTTTT.

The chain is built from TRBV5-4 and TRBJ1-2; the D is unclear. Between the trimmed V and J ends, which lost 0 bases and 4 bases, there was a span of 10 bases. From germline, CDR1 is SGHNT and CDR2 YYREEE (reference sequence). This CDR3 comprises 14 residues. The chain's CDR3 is CASSLESGRYGYTF. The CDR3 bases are TGTGCCAGCAGCTTGGAGTCTGGGCGCTATGGCTACACCTTC.

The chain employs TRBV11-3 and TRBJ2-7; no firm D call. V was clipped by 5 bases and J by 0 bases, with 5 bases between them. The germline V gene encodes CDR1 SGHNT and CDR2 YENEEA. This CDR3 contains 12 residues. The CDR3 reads CASSTNSYEQYF. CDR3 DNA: TGTGCCAGCAGCACCAACTCCTACGAGCAGTACTTC. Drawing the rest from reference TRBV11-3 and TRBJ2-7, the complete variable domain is EAGVVQSPRYKIIEKKQPVAFWCNPISGHNTLYWYLQNLGQGPELLIRYENEEAVDDSQLPKDRFSAERLKGVDSTLKIQPAELGDSAVYLCASSTNSYEQYFGPGTRLTVT.

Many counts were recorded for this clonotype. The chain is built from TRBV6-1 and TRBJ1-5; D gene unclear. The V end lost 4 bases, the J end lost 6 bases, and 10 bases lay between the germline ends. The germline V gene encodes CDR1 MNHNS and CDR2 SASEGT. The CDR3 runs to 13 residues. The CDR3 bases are TGTGCCAGCAGTGTGGCGACCCTTCAGCCCCAGCATTTT. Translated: CASSVATLQPQHF.

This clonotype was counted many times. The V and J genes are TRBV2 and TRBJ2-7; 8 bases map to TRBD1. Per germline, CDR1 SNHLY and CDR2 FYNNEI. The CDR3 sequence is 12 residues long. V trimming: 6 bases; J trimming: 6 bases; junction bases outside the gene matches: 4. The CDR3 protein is CASSADRGEQYF. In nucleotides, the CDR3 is TGTGCCAGCAGCGCCGACAGGGGCGAGCAGTACTTC.

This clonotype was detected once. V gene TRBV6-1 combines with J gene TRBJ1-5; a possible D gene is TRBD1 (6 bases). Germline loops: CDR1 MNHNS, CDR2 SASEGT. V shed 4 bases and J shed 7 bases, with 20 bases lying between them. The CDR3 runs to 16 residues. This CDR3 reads CASSAPVGGQGQPQHF. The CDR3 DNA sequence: TGTGCCAGCAGTGCCCCTGTAGGGGGGCAGGGGCAGCCCCAGCATTTT.

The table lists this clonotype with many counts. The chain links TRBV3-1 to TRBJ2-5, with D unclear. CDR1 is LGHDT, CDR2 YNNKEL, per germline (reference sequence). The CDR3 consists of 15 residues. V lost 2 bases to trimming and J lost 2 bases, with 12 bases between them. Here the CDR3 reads CASSQFVISQETQYF. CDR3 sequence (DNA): TGTGCCAGCAGCCAATTCGTAATTTCTCAAGAGACCCAGTACTTC.

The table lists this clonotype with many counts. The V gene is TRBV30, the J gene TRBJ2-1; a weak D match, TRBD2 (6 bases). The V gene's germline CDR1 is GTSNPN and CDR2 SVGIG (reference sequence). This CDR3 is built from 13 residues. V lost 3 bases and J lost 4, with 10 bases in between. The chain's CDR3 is CAWRISGYNEQFF. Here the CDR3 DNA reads TGTGCCTGGAGGATTAGCGGTTACAATGAGCAGTTCTTC.

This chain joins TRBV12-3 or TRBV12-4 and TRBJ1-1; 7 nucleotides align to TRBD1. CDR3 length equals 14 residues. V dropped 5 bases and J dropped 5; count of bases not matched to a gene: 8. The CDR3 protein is CASSVTGVGTEAFF. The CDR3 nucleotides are TGTGCCAGCAGTGTTACAGGGGTCGGAACTGAAGCTTTCTTT.

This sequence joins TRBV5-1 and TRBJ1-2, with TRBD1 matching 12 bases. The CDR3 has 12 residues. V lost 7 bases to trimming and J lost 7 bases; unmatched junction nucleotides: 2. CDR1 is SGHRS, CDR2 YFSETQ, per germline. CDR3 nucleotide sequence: TGCGCCAGCGGGGACAGGGGGCTTGGCTACACCTTC. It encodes CASGDRGLGYTF.

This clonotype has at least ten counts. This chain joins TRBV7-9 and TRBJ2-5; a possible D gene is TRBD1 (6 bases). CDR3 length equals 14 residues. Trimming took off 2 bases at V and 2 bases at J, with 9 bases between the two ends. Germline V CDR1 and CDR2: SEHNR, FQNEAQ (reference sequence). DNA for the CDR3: TGTGCCAGCAGCTTAACCACAGGGCAAGAGACCCAGTACTTC. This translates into CASSLTTGQETQYF.

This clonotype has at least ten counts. CDR3 in amino acids: CASSLFTGGEDGYTF. DNA for the CDR3: TGTGCCAGCAGTCTATTCACAGGGGGCGAGGATGGCTACACCTTC. The chain is built from TRBV28 and TRBJ1-2, with 9 bases fitting TRBD1. This CDR3 spans 15 amino acids. After removal of 5 bases from V and 6 bases from J, the junction contained 10 bases not matched to a gene. The germline gives CDR1 MDHEN, CDR2 SYDVKM.

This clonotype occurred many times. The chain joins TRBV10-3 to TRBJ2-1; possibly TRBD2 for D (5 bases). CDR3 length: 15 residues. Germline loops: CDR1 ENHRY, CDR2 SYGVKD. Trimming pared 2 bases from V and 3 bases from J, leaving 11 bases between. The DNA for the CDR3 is TGTGCCATCAGTGAGAAGGGAGTGGACTACAATGAGCAGTTCTTC. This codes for CAISEKGVDYNEQFF.

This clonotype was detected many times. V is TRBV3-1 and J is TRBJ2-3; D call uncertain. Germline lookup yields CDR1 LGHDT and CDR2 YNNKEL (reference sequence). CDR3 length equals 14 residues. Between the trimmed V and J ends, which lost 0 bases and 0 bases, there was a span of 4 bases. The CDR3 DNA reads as TGTGCCAGCAGCCAAGAGGCCAGCACAGATACGCAGTATTTT. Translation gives CASSQEASTDTQYF.

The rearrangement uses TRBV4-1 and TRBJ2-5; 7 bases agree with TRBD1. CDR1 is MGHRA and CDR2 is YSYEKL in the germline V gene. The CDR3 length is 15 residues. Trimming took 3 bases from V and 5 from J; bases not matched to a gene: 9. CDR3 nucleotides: TGCGCCAGCAGCCAGTGGACAGGAATTAGTGAGACCCAGTACTTC. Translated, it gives CASSQWTGISETQYF.

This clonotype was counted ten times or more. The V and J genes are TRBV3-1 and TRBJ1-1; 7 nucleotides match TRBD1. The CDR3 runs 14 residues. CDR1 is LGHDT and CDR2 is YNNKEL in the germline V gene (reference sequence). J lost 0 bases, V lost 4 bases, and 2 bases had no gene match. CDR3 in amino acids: CASSRGTVNTEAFF. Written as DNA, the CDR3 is TGTGCCAGCAGCCGAGGGACAGTGAACACTGAAGCTTTCTTT.

This chain's CDR3 is CASYEVWGGTGELFF. CDR3 DNA: TGTGCCAGTTACGAGGTGTGGGGGGGCACCGGGGAGCTGTTTTTT. The rearrangement uses TRBV6-1 and TRBJ2-2; 7 positions agree with TRBD2. Losses at the gene ends were 9 bases for V and 4 bases for J; bases not matched to a gene: 11. Germline V gene sequence: CDR1 MNHNS, CDR2 SASEGT. This CDR3 comprises 15 residues.

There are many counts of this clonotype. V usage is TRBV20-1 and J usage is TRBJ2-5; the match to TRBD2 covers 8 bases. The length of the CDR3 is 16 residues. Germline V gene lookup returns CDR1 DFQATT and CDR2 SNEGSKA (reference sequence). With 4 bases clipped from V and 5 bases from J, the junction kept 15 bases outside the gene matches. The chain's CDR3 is CSAKRGLAGGLETQYF. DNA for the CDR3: TGCAGTGCTAAAAGGGGCCTAGCGGGCGGATTGGAGACCCAGTACTTC.

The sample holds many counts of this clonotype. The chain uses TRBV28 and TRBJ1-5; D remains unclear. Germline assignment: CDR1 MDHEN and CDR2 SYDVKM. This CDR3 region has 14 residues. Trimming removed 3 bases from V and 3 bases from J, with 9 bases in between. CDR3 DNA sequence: TGTGCCAGCAGTTTCTACAGTTCCAATCAGCCCCAGCATTTT. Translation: CASSFYSSNQPQHF.

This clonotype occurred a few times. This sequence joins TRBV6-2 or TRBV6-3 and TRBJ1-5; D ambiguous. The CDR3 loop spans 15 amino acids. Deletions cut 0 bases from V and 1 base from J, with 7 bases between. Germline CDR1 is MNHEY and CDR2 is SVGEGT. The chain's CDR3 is CASSYSTGSNQPQHF. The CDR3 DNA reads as TGTGCCAGCAGTTACTCGACTGGGAGCAATCAGCCCCAGCATTTT.

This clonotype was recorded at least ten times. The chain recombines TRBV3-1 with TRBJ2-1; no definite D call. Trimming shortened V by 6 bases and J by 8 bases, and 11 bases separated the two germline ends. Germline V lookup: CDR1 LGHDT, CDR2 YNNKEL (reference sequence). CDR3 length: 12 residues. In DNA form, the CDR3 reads TGTGCCAGCAGTCAGCTTAGGGATGAGCAGTTCTTC. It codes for CASSQLRDEQFF.

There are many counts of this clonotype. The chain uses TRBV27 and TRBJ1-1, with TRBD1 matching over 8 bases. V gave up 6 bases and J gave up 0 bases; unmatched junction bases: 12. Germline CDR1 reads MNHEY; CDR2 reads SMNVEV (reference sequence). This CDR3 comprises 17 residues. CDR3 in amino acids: CASRDSGTGRMNTEAFF. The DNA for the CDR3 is TGTGCCAGCAGGGACTCTGGGACAGGACGCATGAACACTGAAGCTTTCTTT.

CDR3 DNA sequence: TGCAGCGTCTCTAAGACCGGACATTTGACTGGGGCCAACGTCCTGACTTTC. Residues: CSVSKTGHLTGANVLTF. This chain links TRBV29-1 with TRBJ2-6; tentatively, D is TRBD1 (5 bases). The CDR3 runs 17 residues. CDR1 and CDR2 from the germline V gene are SQVTM and ANQGSEA. Trimming cost V 6 bases and J 2 bases, with 20 bases left between them.

CDR3 sequence: CASRTSGRGTDTQYF. CDR3 sequence (DNA): TGTGCCAGCAGGACTAGCGGGAGAGGCACAGATACGCAGTATTTT. The chain couples TRBV12-3 or TRBV12-4 to TRBJ2-3, with TRBD2 matching over 12 bases. CDR3 length: 15 residues. Trimming took 6 bases from V and 1 from J; bases not matched to a gene: 2.

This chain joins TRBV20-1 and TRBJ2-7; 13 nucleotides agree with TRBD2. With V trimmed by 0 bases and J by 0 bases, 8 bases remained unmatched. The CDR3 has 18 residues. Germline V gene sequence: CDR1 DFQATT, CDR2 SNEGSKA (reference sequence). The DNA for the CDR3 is TGCAGTGCTAGAGACCCGGGACTAGCGGGACACACCTCCTACGAGCAGTACTTC. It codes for CSARDPGLAGHTSYEQYF.

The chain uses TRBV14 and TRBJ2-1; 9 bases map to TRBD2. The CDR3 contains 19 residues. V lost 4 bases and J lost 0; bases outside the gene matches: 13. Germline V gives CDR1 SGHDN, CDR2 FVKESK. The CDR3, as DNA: TGTGCCAGCAGCCCCACCAAAGGCGCGGGAGGGAGCTCCTACAATGAGCAGTTCTTC. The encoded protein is CASSPTKGAGGSSYNEQFF.